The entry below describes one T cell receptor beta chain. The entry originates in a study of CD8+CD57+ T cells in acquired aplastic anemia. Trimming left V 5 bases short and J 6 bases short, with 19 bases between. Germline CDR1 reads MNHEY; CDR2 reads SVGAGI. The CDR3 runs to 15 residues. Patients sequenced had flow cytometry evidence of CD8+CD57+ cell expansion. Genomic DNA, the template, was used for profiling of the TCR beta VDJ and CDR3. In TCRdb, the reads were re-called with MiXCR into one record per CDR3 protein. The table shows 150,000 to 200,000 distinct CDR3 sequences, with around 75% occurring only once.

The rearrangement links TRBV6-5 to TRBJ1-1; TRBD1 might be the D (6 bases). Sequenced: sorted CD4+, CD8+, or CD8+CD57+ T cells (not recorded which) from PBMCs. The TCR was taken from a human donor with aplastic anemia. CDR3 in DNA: TGTGCCAGCAGTCGAATTCTATCGAGGGGGGCTGAAGCTTTCTTT. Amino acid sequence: CASSRILSRGAEAFF.